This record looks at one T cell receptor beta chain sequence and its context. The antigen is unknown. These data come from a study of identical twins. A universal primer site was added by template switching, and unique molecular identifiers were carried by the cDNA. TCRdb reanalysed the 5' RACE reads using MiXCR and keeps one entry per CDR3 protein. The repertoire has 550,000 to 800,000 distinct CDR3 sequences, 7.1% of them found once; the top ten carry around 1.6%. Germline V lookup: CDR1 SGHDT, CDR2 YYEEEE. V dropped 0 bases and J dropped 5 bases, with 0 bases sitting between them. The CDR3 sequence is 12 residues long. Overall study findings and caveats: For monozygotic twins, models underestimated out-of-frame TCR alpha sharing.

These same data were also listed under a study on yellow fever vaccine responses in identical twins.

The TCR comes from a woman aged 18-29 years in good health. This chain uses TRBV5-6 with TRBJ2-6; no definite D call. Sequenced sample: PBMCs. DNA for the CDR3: TGTGCCAGCAGCTTGGGGGCCAACGTCCTGACTTTC. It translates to CASSLGANVLTF.